This T cell receptor beta chain was obtained from a study of blood T cell repertoires in COVID-19 (TCRdb year 2020). Concerning the study at large: Samples from collaborators originated in the United States, Italy and Spain and spanned both the acute and convalescent phases of COVID-19. The repertoires were released in a freely available public database meant as a resource for research on the immune response to SARS-CoV-2. The dataset comprised deeply sampled blood TCRbeta repertoires from subjects exposed to, actively infected with, or recovered from COVID-19. The material from the prospective study consisted of cDNA or gDNA derived from T cells, B-cell-depleted T cells, or PBMCs. The sample metadata nearly always contained a de-identified subject ID, COVID-19 status, age in years and sex. Where HLA class I and class II types were available, the types were taken from metadata supplied by the sample provider, not from assay-based typing. The samples were drawn from the first 160 participants of the ongoing ImmuneRACE study and from more than 1,000 subjects provided by 6 global collaborators. Results and caveats for the whole study, not just this receptor: How much clinical and demographic metadata was included differed by source and by participant, and the metadata was provided uncurated.

Comment on this clone: This receptor's antigen is unknown. Base qualities are not provided; no much larger clone lies one nucleotide away.

The CDR3 goes from the cysteine to the phenylalanine over 13 residues. The retained sequence is limited to the CDR3, 39 bases, with the frame set at the first base. Trimming removed 4 bases from V and 5 bases from J, leaving 11 bases between the germline ends. As encoded in the germline V gene (reference sequence), CDR1 is LGHDT while CDR2 is YNNKEL. The immunoSEQ Assay, a bias-controlled multiplex PCR, was used to amplify TCRbeta CDR3 regions from genomic DNA. In the source study's methods: The number of nucleated cells in each sample was estimated from the amplification of reference gene primers within the assay. To quantify the absolute abundance of each unique TCRbeta CDR3 rearrangement, sequence reads were collapsed and filtered. For each sample, productive Simpson clonality was calculated by taking the square root of Simpson's diversity index across productive rearrangements. Drawn from immuneACCESS, this table holds only the in-frame rearrangements with V and J called that TCRdb kept. Clones are partly lost; checked studies trace under half to an unresolved V gene and leave the rest unexplained. That table supplies the V and J calls and clone size; D and trimming were determined from the DNA. The sample table contains about 240,000 clones; only one count was recorded for around 90% of them. The top ten clones comprise 0.65% to 0.95% of the sample.

The collaborating institutions used their own protocols to collect whole blood in K2EDTA tubes. Collaborator samples were shipped for TCRbeta analysis as frozen whole blood, isolated PBMCs, or DNA extracted from either sample type. The sequenced sample was peripheral blood. This clonotype originated in a woman aged 30 to 39 with acute or convalescent COVID-19. The sequence links TRBV3-1 (or the pseudogene TRBV3-2) to TRBJ1-1; the D gene assignment is ambiguous. The CDR3 region has the sequence CASSPSIGTEAFF. Read as DNA, the sequence is TGTGCCAGCAGCCCCTCAATCGGGACTGAAGCTTTCTTT.